The 21 T cell receptor beta chains reported below all come from one sample, sequenced in a study of control samples from healthy donors and cancer patients. This table comes from immunoSEQ multiplex PCR, and its TCRdb copy is limited to in-frame clones, with some not included. The sample carries more than 50,000 clones, roughly 95% recorded once. Specimen: blood. The receptors here all came from a woman aged 18-35 years in good health.

The chain uses TRBV28 and TRBJ2-3; tentative D call: TRBD2 (7 bases). Trimming cost V 3 bases and J 1 base, with 14 bases left between them. This CDR3 has 16 residues. Germline V gene data show CDR1 as MDHEN and CDR2 as SYDVKM. As DNA, the CDR3 is TGTGCCAGCAGTTTGGGGGAGGGGGGGCGCACAGATACGCAGTATTTT. It codes for CASSLGEGGRTDTQYF.

The gene calls are TRBV2 and TRBJ1-2; D perhaps matches TRBD1 (6 bases). Germline V CDR1 and CDR2: SNHLY, FYNNEI. Between the trimmed V and J ends, which lost 8 bases and 3 bases, there was a span of 13 bases. The CDR3 runs 13 residues. This chain's CDR3 is CASRGASDYGYTF. The DNA of the CDR3 is TGTGCCAGCCGGGGGGCTAGTGACTATGGCTACACCTTC.

The V call is TRBV15, the J call TRBJ2-3; TRBD2 is a possible D gene (6 bases). The CDR3 has 17 amino acids. With 0 bases removed from V and 1 base from J, the gap between germline ends came to 14 bases. The germline CDR1 and CDR2 sequences are LNHNV and YYDKDF (reference sequence). CDR3 protein: CATSRDSRGLGTDTQYF. The CDR3 nucleotides are TGTGCCACCAGCAGAGATTCACGGGGGTTGGGCACAGATACGCAGTATTTT. Supplemented by reference TRBV15 and TRBJ2-3, the full variable domain reads DAMVIQNPRYQVTQFGKPVTLSCSQTLNHNVMYWYQQKSSQAPKLLFHYYDKDFNNEADTPDNFQSRRPNTSFCFLDIRSPGLGDTAMYLCATSRDSRGLGTDTQYFGPGTRLTVL.

This chain connects TRBV15 to TRBJ1-4; 11 bases agree with TRBD1. The CDR3 spans 17 residues. Unmatched junction bases numbered 9, after V lost 4 bases and J lost 5 bases. Germline CDR1 and CDR2: LNHNV and YYDKDF (reference sequence). In DNA, the CDR3 is TGTGCCACCAGCACACCGGGACAGGGGGATTCGAATGAAAAACTGTTTTTT. Protein product: CATSTPGQGDSNEKLFF. The entire variable domain, with the rest obtained from reference TRBV15 and TRBJ1-4, is as follows: DAMVIQNPRYQVTQFGKPVTLSCSQTLNHNVMYWYQQKSSQAPKLLFHYYDKDFNNEADTPDNFQSRRPNTSFCFLDIRSPGLGDTAMYLCATSTPGQGDSNEKLFFGSGTQLSVL.

The rearrangement joins TRBV7-2 to TRBJ1-1; D may be TRBD1 (6 bases). CDR1 and CDR2 from the germline V gene are SGHTA and FQGNSA. CDR3 size: 15 residues. V was clipped by 6 bases and J by 1 base, with 15 bases between them. The CDR3 protein is CASRPMGQQNTEAFF. The CDR3 region has the DNA TGTGCCAGCAGACCTATGGGACAACAGAACACTGAAGCTTTCTTT.

The CDR3 loop reads CASSLMTSEAFF. In nucleotides, the CDR3 is TGTGCCAGCAGCCTGATGACAAGTGAAGCTTTCTTT. The chain combines TRBV28 with TRBJ1-1; D is unresolved. V was shortened by 6 bases and J by 7 bases, with 12 bases between the two germline ends. The CDR3 totals 12 residues. The germline V gene encodes CDR1 MDHEN and CDR2 SYDVKM. The entire variable domain, with the rest obtained from reference TRBV28 and TRBJ1-1, is as follows: DVKVTQSSRYLVKRTGEKVFLECVQDMDHENMFWYRQDPGLGLRLIYFSYDVKMKEKGDIPEGYSVSREKKERFSLILESASTNQTSMYLCASSLMTSEAFFGQGTRLTVV.

The V and J genes are TRBV5-8 and TRBJ1-2; D gene uncertain. Trimming cost V 4 bases and J 4 bases, with 17 bases left between them. There are 15 residues in the CDR3. CDR1 and CDR2 (germline): SGHTS, YDEGEE. The CDR3 sequence: CASSPRVRLSYGYTF. CDR3 coding DNA: TGTGCCAGCAGCCCGAGGGTCCGTTTGAGCTATGGCTACACCTTC. Supplemented by reference TRBV5-8 and TRBJ1-2, the full variable domain reads EAGVTQSPTHLIKTRGQQATLRCSPISGHTSVYWYQQALGLGLQFLLWYDEGEERNRGNFPPRFSGRQFPNYSSELNVNALELEDSALYLCASSPRVRLSYGYTFGSGTRLTVV.

The V call is TRBV6-4, the J call TRBJ1-2; D gene unclear. The CDR3 sequence is 11 residues long. V was clipped by 1 base and J by 8 bases, with 5 bases between them. CDR1 is MRHNA and CDR2 is SNTAGT in the germline V gene. CDR3 residues: CASSDLGGYTF. The CDR3 DNA is TGTGCCAGCAGTGACTTGGGCGGCTACACCTTC.

The chain links TRBV30 to TRBJ2-2; 11 nucleotides align to TRBD1. The ends lost 7 bases at V and 7 bases at J; junction bases unmatched: 5. Per germline, CDR1 GTSNPN and CDR2 SVGIG (reference sequence). There are 13 residues in the CDR3. CDR3 nucleotides: TGTGCCTACGGGACAGGGGGTGTCGGGGAGCTGTTTTTT. As protein: CAYGTGGVGELFF.

This clone was seen only once. The V gene is TRBV20-1, the J gene TRBJ1-4; no definite D call. V lost 3 bases and J lost 7, with 12 bases in between. The CDR3 totals 13 residues. Germline-derived CDR1 and CDR2 are DFQATT and SNEGSKA (reference sequence). CDR3 nucleotides: TGCAGTGCTAGTAGGGATGAGAGTGAAAAACTGTTTTTT. It yields the protein CSASRDESEKLFF.

V usage is TRBV4-1 and J usage is TRBJ1-4; TRBD1 matches at 7 bases. The germline V gene has CDR1 MGHRA and CDR2 YSYEKL. The length of the CDR3 is 16 residues. V trimming: 4 bases; J trimming: 8 bases; junction bases outside the gene matches: 13. The CDR3 sequence is CASSLQTGWVGEKLFF. CDR3 in DNA: TGCGCCAGCAGCCTACAGACAGGGTGGGTAGGAGAAAAACTGTTTTTT.

The CDR3 bases are TGTGCCAGCAGCCAAGGAGTCCGGGGGGCCCGCCCGGGAACCGGGGAGCTGTTTTTT. Protein sequence: CASSQGVRGARPGTGELFF. The chain recombines TRBV3-1 (or the pseudogene TRBV3-2) with TRBJ2-2; possibly TRBD2 for D (7 bases). Trimming removed 1 base from V and 5 bases from J, with 23 bases in between. The CDR3 is made up of 19 amino acids. The germline V gene has CDR1 LGHDT and CDR2 YNNKEL (reference sequence).

The chain uses TRBV6-1 and TRBJ2-7; D is undetermined. This CDR3 contains 14 residues. V lost 0 bases to trimming and J lost 2 bases, with 8 bases between them. CDR1 and CDR2 from the germline V gene are MNHNS and SASEGT. DNA for the CDR3: TGTGCCAGCAGTGAAGCGGTCTCAACCTACGAGCAGTACTTC. Protein sequence: CASSEAVSTYEQYF.

The genes are TRBV9 and TRBJ1-4; a weak D match, TRBD1 (6 bases). The CDR3 extends over 14 amino acids. Per germline, CDR1 SGDLS and CDR2 YYNGEE. Trimming took 5 bases from V and 7 from J, leaving 15 bases between them. In DNA form, the CDR3 reads TGTGCCAGCAGGCTCGGCAGGGGAGGTGAAAAACTGTTTTTT. Translation gives CASRLGRGGEKLFF.

V usage is TRBV19 and J usage is TRBJ1-2, with 9 bases aligning to TRBD1. This CDR3 has 12 residues. Germline CDR1 is LNHDA and CDR2 is SQIVND (reference sequence). V was pared by 7 bases and J by 6 bases, with 3 bases of the junction left unmatched. This CDR3 reads CASTRTGDGYTF. The CDR3 DNA follows: TGTGCCAGTACCAGGACAGGGGATGGCTACACCTTC.

The rearrangement links TRBV19 to TRBJ2-5; 8 nucleotides match TRBD2. This CDR3 is built from 14 residues. Germline assignment: CDR1 LNHDA and CDR2 SQIVND (reference sequence). Trimming cost V 1 base and J 4 bases; bases outside gene matches: 2. The DNA of the CDR3 is TGTGCCAGTAGTATAGCGGGGGGGCTAGAGACCCAGTACTTC. Translating gives CASSIAGGLETQYF. The variable domain in full, completed from reference TRBV19 and TRBJ2-5, reads DGGITQSPKYLFRKEGQNVTLSCEQNLNHDAMYWYRQDPGQGLRLIYYSQIVNDFQKGDIAEGYSVSREKKESFPLTVTSAQKNPTAFYLCASSIAGGLETQYFGPGTRLLVL.

This rearrangement joins TRBV6-4 to TRBJ2-3, with 8 bases identical to TRBD2. Germline CDR1 and CDR2: MRHNA and SNTAGT. The CDR3 has 18 residues. V was pared by 0 bases and J by 3 bases, with 11 bases of the junction left unmatched. This CDR3 is CASSDSGGGPPGTDTQYF. DNA for the CDR3: TGTGCCAGCAGTGACTCTGGCGGGGGGCCCCCGGGGACAGATACGCAGTATTTT.

The CDR3 spells CASSLLVAGGPSGNEQFF. The CDR3, as DNA: TGTGCCAGCAGTTTATTAGTGGCGGGGGGGCCATCGGGCAATGAGCAGTTCTTC. The gene calls are TRBV27 and TRBJ2-1, with 9 bases identical to TRBD2. The germline gives CDR1 MNHEY, CDR2 SMNVEV (reference sequence). The CDR3 runs 18 residues. V lost 1 base and J lost 6; bases outside the gene matches: 13.

V usage is TRBV4-3 and J usage is TRBJ1-1; D ambiguous. Per germline, CDR1 LGHNA and CDR2 YSLEER. Deletions cut 0 bases from V and 1 base from J, with 15 bases between. CDR3 length: 17 amino acids. The CDR3 here is CASSQDTVIGENTEAFF. CDR3 coding DNA: TGCGCCAGCAGCCAAGACACAGTAATTGGGGAGAACACTGAAGCTTTCTTT.

The J gene is TRBJ1-2, the V gene TRBV19; D not certain. The CDR3 has 14 residues. V lost 0 bases and J 1 base, leaving 6 bases between the germline ends. Germline V lookup: CDR1 LNHDA, CDR2 SQIVND (reference sequence). CDR3 residues: CASSIDLGNYGYTF. For the CDR3, the DNA is TGTGCCAGTAGTATAGATCTGGGTAACTATGGCTACACCTTC. Complete variable domain (other parts from reference TRBV19 and TRBJ1-2): DGGITQSPKYLFRKEGQNVTLSCEQNLNHDAMYWYRQDPGQGLRLIYYSQIVNDFQKGDIAEGYSVSREKKESFPLTVTSAQKNPTAFYLCASSIDLGNYGYTFGSGTRLTVV.

The chain carries TRBV7-2 and TRBJ2-5; maybe TRBD2 (7 bases). The CDR3 covers 14 residues. V lost 5 bases and J lost 4, with 14 bases in between. Germline lookup yields CDR1 SGHTA and CDR2 FQGNSA. The CDR3 here is CASSKEGGRETQYF. CDR3 nucleotides: TGTGCCAGCAGCAAAGAGGGGGGGCGAGAGACCCAGTACTTC.